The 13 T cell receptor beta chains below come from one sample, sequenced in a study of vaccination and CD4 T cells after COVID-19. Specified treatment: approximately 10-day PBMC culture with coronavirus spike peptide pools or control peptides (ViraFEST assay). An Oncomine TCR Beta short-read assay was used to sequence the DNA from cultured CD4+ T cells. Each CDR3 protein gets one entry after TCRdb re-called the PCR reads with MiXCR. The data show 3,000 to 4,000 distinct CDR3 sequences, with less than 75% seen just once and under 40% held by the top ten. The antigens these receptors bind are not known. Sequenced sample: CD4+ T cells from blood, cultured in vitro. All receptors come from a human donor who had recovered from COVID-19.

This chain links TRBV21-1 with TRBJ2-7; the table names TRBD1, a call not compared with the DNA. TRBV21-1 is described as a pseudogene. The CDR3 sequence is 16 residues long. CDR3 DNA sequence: TGTGCCAGCAGCAACGTAAGGGGGCAAATTTCCTACGAGCAGTACTTC. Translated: CASSNVRGQISYEQYF.

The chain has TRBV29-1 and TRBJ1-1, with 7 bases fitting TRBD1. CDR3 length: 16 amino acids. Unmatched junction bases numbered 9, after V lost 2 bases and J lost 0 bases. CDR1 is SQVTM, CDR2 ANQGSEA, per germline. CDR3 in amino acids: CSVERTGVPLNTEAFF. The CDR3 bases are TGCAGCGTTGAACGAACAGGGGTACCCTTGAACACTGAAGCTTTCTTT.

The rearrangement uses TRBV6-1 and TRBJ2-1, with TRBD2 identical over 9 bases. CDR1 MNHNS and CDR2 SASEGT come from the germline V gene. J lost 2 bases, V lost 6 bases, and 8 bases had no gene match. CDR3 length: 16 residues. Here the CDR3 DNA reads TGTGCCAGCAGGCCCCGCGGGGGGGAAGCCTACAATGAGCAGTTCTTC. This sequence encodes CASRPRGGEAYNEQFF.

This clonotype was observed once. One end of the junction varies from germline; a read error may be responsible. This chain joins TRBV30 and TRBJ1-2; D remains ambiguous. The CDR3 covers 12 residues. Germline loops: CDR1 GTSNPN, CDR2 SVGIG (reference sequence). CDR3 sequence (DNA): TGTGCCTGGAGTGTGCCCTCCGGACGGGCTGACTTC. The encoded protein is CAWSVPSGRADF.

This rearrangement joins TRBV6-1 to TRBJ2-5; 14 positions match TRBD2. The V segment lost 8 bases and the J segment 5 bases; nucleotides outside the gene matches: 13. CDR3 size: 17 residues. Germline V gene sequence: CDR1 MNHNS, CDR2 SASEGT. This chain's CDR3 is CASRTKTSGGAGETQYF. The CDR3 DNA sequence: TGTGCCAGCCGCACCAAGACTAGCGGGGGGGCTGGGGAGACCCAGTACTTC.

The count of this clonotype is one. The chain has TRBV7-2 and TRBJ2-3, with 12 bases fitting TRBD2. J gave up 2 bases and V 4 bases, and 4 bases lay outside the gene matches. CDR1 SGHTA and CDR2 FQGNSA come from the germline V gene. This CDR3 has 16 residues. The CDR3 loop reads CASSSRTSGDTDTQYF. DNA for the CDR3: TGTGCCAGCAGCTCGCGGACTAGCGGGGACACAGATACGCAGTATTTT.

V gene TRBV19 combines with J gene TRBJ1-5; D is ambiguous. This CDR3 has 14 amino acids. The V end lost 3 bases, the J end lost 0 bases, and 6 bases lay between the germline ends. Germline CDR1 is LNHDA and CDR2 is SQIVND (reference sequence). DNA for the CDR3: TGTGCCAGTAGTATCCCTTATAGCAATCAGCCCCAGCATTTT. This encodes CASSIPYSNQPQHF.

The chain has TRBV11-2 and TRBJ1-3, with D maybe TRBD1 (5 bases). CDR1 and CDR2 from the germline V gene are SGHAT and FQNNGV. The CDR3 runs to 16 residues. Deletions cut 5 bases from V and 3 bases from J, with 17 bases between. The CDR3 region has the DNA TGTGCCAGCAGCCTAGCGGGGGGGAAAAGTGGAAACACCATATATTTT. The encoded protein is CASSLAGGKSGNTIYF. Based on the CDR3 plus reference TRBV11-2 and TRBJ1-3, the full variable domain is EAGVAQSPRYKIIEKRQSVAFWCNPISGHATLYWYQQILGQGPKLLIQFQNNGVVDDSQLPKDRFSAERLKGVDSTLKIQPAKLEDSAVYLCASSLAGGKSGNTIYFGEGSWLTVV.

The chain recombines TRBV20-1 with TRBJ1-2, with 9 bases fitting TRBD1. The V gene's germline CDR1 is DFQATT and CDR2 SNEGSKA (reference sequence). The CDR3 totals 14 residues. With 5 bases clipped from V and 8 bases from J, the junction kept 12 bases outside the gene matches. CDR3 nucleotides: TGCAGTGCTTTTACCGGGACAGGGCCCGGCGGCTACACCTTC. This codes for CSAFTGTGPGGYTF.

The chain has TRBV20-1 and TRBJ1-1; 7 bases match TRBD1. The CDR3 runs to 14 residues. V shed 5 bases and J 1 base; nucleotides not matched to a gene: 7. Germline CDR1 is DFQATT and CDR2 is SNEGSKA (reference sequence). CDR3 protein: CSAARQGGNTEAFF. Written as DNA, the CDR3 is TGCAGTGCTGCCCGACAGGGAGGGAACACTGAAGCTTTCTTT.

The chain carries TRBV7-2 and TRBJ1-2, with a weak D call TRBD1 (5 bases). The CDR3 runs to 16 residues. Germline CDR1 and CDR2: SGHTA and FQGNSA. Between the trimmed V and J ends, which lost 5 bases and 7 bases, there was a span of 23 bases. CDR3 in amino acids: CASSLGEGRVFGGYTF. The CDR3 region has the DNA TGTGCCAGCAGCCTAGGGGAGGGGCGGGTCTTCGGTGGCTACACCTTC. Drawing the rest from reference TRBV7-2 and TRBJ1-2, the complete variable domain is GAGVSQSPSNKVTEKGKDVELRCDPISGHTALYWYRQSLGQGLEFLIYFQGNSAPDKSGLPSDRFSAERTGGSVSTLTIQRTQQEDSAVYLCASSLGEGRVFGGYTFGSGTRLTVV.

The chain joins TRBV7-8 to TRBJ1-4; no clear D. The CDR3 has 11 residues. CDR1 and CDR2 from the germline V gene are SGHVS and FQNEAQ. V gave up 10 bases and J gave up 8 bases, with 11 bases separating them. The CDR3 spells CATSRGEKLFF. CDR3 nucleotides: TGTGCCACCTCAAGAGGGGAAAAACTGTTTTTT.

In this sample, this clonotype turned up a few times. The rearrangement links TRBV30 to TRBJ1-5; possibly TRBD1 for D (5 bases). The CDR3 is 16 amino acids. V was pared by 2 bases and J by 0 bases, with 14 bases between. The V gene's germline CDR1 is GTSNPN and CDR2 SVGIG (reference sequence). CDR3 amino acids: CAWSRGGRNSNQPQHF. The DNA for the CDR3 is TGTGCCTGGAGTCGGGGCGGGAGGAATAGCAATCAGCCCCAGCATTTT.